This T cell receptor beta chain derives from a study of blood T cells in healthy people across ages. Peripheral blood, around 9.4 milliliters per donor, was collected. The authors extracted at least 6 micrograms of total RNA per sample. The authors ran a second PCR of 7 to 11 cycles using a sample-barcoded 5' primer and a J-beta primer mix. Through a template-switch adaptor with 12 random nucleotides, each cDNA molecule received a tag. MiXCR, run by TCRdb on the 5' RACE reads, gives a single entry per CDR3 protein. The sample includes 800,000 or so distinct CDR3 sequences, around 62% of them seen just once. Germline CDR1 reads SGHDN; CDR2 reads FVKESK. CDR3 size: 14 residues.

The specimen sequenced was blood. The origin of this receptor is a man under 40 in good health. This sequence joins TRBV14 and TRBJ2-4; tentatively, D is TRBD1 (6 bases). TRBJ2-7 matches the DNA end more closely, so the J call is doubtful. The DNA of the CDR3 is TGTGCCAGCAGCCAACGTCGGCAGGGGAACGAGCAGTACTTC. Translating gives CASSQRRQGNEQYF.